This T cell receptor beta chain was recovered during a study of blood T cell repertoires in COVID-19. The CDR3 has 13 amino acids. V lost 6 bases and J 5 bases, leaving 13 bases between the germline ends. The germline CDR1 and CDR2 sequences are MNHEY and SVGEGT. Sequenced by immunoSEQ multiplex PCR; TCRdb stores in-frame clones only, minus some. This sample has approximately 80,000 clones, with around 81% found just once. The sequenced sample consisted of peripheral blood. The source of this sequence is an older woman with acute or convalescent COVID-19. This chain joins TRBV6-2 or TRBV6-3 and TRBJ2-5, with D perhaps TRBD1 (5 bases). CDR3 in DNA: TGTGCCAGCAGCCAAAGGGGCTGGGAGACCCAGTACTTC. This translates into CASSQRGWETQYF.